This TCR beta chain was recorded in a study of radiation and T cells in renal cell carcinoma. General study points: In blood, top tumor clones expanded by 2 weeks, shrinking by 4. Without pretreatment biopsies, baseline tumor clonotype presence was undetermined.

Worth noting for this clone: The target antigen is unknown.

The V and J ends lost 3 bases and 0 bases respectively, with 13 bases between them. The germline V gene encodes CDR1 SGHTA and CDR2 FQGNSA. The CDR3 is made up of 16 amino acids. Sequencing was performed with immunoSEQ multiplex PCR; in TCRdb, only in-frame clones are kept and a portion is missing. The repertoire consists of 140,000 to 150,000 clones, with about 86% occurring once and the leading ten covering 17%. Indicated time point: blood 4 weeks post-SBRT, at nephrectomy. The treatment is: 15 Gy SBRT to primary tumor, nephrectomy 4 weeks later. Nephrectomy followed 15 Gy stereotactic body radiation by 4 weeks.

This clonotype was sampled from a woman aged 45-65 years with renal cell carcinoma. Source: blood, taken from a patient whose treatment included radiotherapy and nephrectomy. The chain links TRBV7-2 to TRBJ2-3; no firm D call. The CDR3 reads CASSFGPHSSTDTQYF. The CDR3 DNA reads TGTGCCAGCAGCTTTGGTCCCCATTCTAGCACAGATACGCAGTATTTT.